Listed here are 12 T cell receptor beta chains from one sample, sequenced in a study of blood T cell repertoires in COVID-19. The assay was immunoSEQ multiplex PCR, and TCRdb's table has in-frame clones only and misses some. The sample shows about half a million clones, roughly nine tenths of them seen only once. Sequenced sample: peripheral blood. These receptors all stem from a man between 18 and 35 years old with COVID-19, enrolled during active disease.

This chain links TRBV5-5 with TRBJ1-5; D perhaps matches TRBD1 (6 bases). Looked up from germline, CDR1 is SGHKS and CDR2 is YYEKEE (reference sequence). This CDR3 is 16 amino acids long. V lost 4 bases to trimming and J lost 5 bases, with 19 bases between them. The CDR3 here is CASSPDLSGQYQPQHF. In DNA, the CDR3 is TGTGCCAGCAGCCCCGATCTATCGGGACAATATCAGCCCCAGCATTTT.

The chain links TRBV5-4 to TRBJ2-3; weak D call: TRBD1 (6 bases). Germline V gene lookup returns CDR1 SGHNT and CDR2 YYREEE (reference sequence). V was trimmed by 3 bases and J by 2 bases, leaving 13 bases between them. This CDR3 has 15 amino acids. CDR3: CASSYPGTNTDTQYF. In DNA form, the CDR3 reads TGTGCCAGCAGCTATCCCGGGACAAACACAGATACGCAGTATTTT.

This clone was picked up a small number of times. The same CDR3 also results from other DNA sequences found in this sample. For the CDR3, the DNA is TGTGCCAGTGGTGACAGGAACACTGAAGCTTTCTTT. It is translated as CASGDRNTEAFF. The chain carries TRBV19 and TRBJ1-1; weak D call: TRBD1 (5 bases). This CDR3 is 12 amino acids long. Trimming removed 8 bases at V and 1 base at J, with 8 bases between. Germline CDR1 LNHDA, CDR2 SQIVND (reference sequence).

In its sample, this clone was seen a few times. The rearrangement links TRBV4-1 to TRBJ2-7, with 9 bases fitting TRBD1. The CDR3 runs to 15 residues. Germline CDR1 and CDR2: MGHRA and YSYEKL. V shed 4 bases and J 4 bases; nucleotides not matched to a gene: 8. CDR3 nucleotides: TGCGCCAGCAGCCGAACCGGGACAGGGATTTACGAGCAGTACTTC. Protein sequence: CASSRTGTGIYEQYF.

The chain combines TRBV11-3 with TRBJ2-1, with 11 bases matching TRBD2. This CDR3 is built from 18 residues. V trimming: 0 bases; J trimming: 4 bases; junction bases outside the gene matches: 8. Per germline, CDR1 SGHNT and CDR2 YENEEA. The CDR3 nucleotides read TGTGCCAGCAGCTTAGAAAGACAGGGACTAGCGGCATACAATGAGCAGTTCTTC. The encoded protein is CASSLERQGLAAYNEQFF.

V and J are TRBV7-9 and TRBJ2-5; D possibly corresponds to TRBD1 (5 bases). Trimming cost V 4 bases and J 1 base, with 10 bases left between them. Germline V CDR1 and CDR2: SEHNR, FQNEAQ (reference sequence). This CDR3 comprises 14 residues. CDR3 in amino acids: CASSSWGSQETQYF. In DNA form, the CDR3 reads TGTGCCAGCAGCTCCTGGGGCAGCCAAGAGACCCAGTACTTC.

The chain links TRBV25-1 to TRBJ2-3; 7 bases map to TRBD1. The V gene's germline CDR1 is MGHDK and CDR2 SYGVNS. The J segment lost 4 bases and the V segment lost 3 bases, leaving 10 bases of the junction unmatched. The CDR3 loop spans 16 amino acids. The CDR3 DNA is TGTGCCAGCAGTGAGGCTGACAGGGTGAGATCAGATACGCAGTATTTT. Protein sequence: CASSEADRVRSDTQYF. Together with reference TRBV25-1 and TRBJ2-3, the CDR3 gives the full variable domain: EADIYQTPRYLVIGTGKKITLECSQTMGHDKMYWYQQDPGMELHLIHYSYGVNSTEKGDLSSESTVSRIRTEHFPLTLESARPSHTSQYLCASSEADRVRSDTQYFGPGTRLTVL.

The chain carries TRBV6-5 and TRBJ1-1; no definite D call. CDR3 length: 13 residues. Germline assignment: CDR1 MNHEY and CDR2 SVGAGI. The V gene lost 6 bases and the J gene lost 1 base, with 9 bases spanning the gap. The CDR3 reads CASSLRGNTEAFF. The CDR3 bases are TGTGCCAGCAGCCTCAGAGGGAACACTGAAGCTTTCTTT.

The CDR3 spells CASSTEQGNGYTF. The CDR3 region has the DNA TGTGCCAGTAGTACTGAACAGGGAAATGGCTACACCTTC. The J gene is TRBJ1-2, the V gene TRBV19, with D possibly being TRBD1 (6 bases). The germline V and J ends were trimmed by 4 bases and 6 bases, with 12 bases remaining between them. This CDR3 is built from 13 residues. CDR1 is LNHDA, CDR2 SQIVND, per germline (reference sequence).

The J gene is TRBJ2-1, the V gene TRBV5-1; 10 bases align to TRBD1. V trimming: 3 bases; J trimming: 1 base; junction bases outside the gene matches: 4. Germline values: CDR1 SGHRS, CDR2 YFSETQ. This CDR3 is built from 16 residues. The CDR3 sequence: CASSYWGQGSYNEQFF. The CDR3 bases are TGCGCCAGCAGCTACTGGGGACAGGGGTCCTACAATGAGCAGTTCTTC.

Only a few counts were recorded for this clone. This chain uses TRBV5-4 with TRBJ2-3; TRBD2 might be the D (6 bases). CDR1 is SGHNT and CDR2 is YYREEE in the germline V gene (reference sequence). The length of the CDR3 is 14 residues. V lost 4 bases and J lost 4, with 13 bases in between. The CDR3 region has the DNA TGTGCCAGCAGCCCAAGAGCGGGCGCAGATACGCAGTATTTT. This translates into CASSPRAGADTQYF. Based on the CDR3 plus reference TRBV5-4 and TRBJ2-3, the full variable domain is ETGVTQSPTHLIKTRGQQVTLRCSSQSGHNTVSWYQQALGQGPQFIFQYYREEENGRGNFPPRFSGLQFPNYSSELNVNALELDDSALYLCASSPRAGADTQYFGPGTRLTVL.

V and J are TRBV5-1 and TRBJ2-7, with D maybe TRBD1 (6 bases). There are 14 residues in the CDR3. Germline CDR1 SGHRS, CDR2 YFSETQ. V lost 1 base and J lost 3, with 11 bases in between. The CDR3 spells CASSLSGQFYEQYF. The DNA of the CDR3 is TGCGCCAGCAGCTTGAGTGGACAGTTCTACGAGCAGTACTTC.